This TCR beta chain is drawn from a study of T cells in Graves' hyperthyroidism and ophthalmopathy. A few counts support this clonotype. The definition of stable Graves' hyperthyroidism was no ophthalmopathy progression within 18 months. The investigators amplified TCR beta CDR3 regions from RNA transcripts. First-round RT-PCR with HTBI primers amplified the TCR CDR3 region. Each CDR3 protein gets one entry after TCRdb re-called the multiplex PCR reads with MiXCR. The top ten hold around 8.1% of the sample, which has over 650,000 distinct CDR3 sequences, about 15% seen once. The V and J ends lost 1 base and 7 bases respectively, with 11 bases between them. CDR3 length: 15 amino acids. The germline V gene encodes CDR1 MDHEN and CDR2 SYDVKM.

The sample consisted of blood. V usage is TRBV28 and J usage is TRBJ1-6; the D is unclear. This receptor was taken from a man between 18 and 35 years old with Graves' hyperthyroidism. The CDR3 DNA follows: TGTGCCAGCAGTTTATTTCGGCCTCGGAATTCACCCCTCCACTTT. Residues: CASSLFRPRNSPLHF.